The source of this T cell receptor beta chain is a study of T cell responses to AZD1222 COVID-19 vaccine. Study-level results: Seropositive AZD1222 recipients at baseline numbered only 6 or 7. No repertoire was sampled before or during the peak T cell response, only after it. Females made up more of the donors, who were largely white British, and clonal diversity may have come out too low.

Second-dose groups at about 4 or about 12 weeks were pooled. This clone has only a few counts. Its antigen is not known. Clones were read by immunoSEQ multiplex PCR, and TCRdb kept only the in-frame ones, dropping some. The data contain about 130,000 clones, roughly 92% of them singletons. The specimen comprised peripheral blood, sampled 28 days after the second AZD1222 dose. The clonotype comes from an adult who received the AZD1222 COVID-19 vaccine.

In DNA, the CDR3 is TGTGCCAGCAGCCTGACCTACGAGCAGTACTTC. Translating it yields CASSLTYEQYF. This chain connects TRBV7-2 to TRBJ2-7; D is ambiguous. The V gene's germline CDR1 is SGHTA and CDR2 FQGNSA. V shed 5 bases and J shed 2 bases, with 4 bases lying between them. The CDR3 is 11 amino acids.